The rows below give T cell receptor beta chains drawn from one sample of a study of sequential checkpoint blockade in melanoma. This table comes from immunoSEQ multiplex PCR, and its TCRdb copy is limited to in-frame clones, with some not included. The data hold under 8,500 clones, with 75% to 80% observed a single time. The specimen comprised CD8+ T cells sorted from blood (inferred from file names), sampled from a patient given nivolumab and ipilimumab in sequence. These TCRs come from a human donor with melanoma. CDR3s include the opening cysteine and the closing phenylalanine or tryptophan. The D gene is left open where the match is weak. Size is omitted from some rows. Given values are once, few, many or a class for expanded clones.

TRBV28	TRBJ2-7	NA	NA	CASSSRSSTSYEQYF	TGTGCCAGCAGCTCGAGGTCCAGTACCTCCTACGAGCAGTACTTC
TRBV19	TRBJ2-2	few	NA	CASSSGGLPGELFF	TGTGCCAGTAGCTCCGGGGGGCTCCCCGGGGAGCTGTTTTTT
TRBV27	TRBJ2-7	NA	NA	CASKNGGTYEQYF	TGTGCCAGCAAAAACGGCGGAACCTACGAGCAGTACTTC
TRBV28	TRBJ2-1	NA	TRBD2	CASLLAGANYNEQFF	TGTGCCAGTCTTCTAGCGGGGGCGAACTACAATGAGCAGTTCTTC
TRBV18	TRBJ2-5	NA	TRBD1	CASSPPGTGVETQYF	TGTGCCAGCTCACCACCCGGGACAGGGGTTGAGACCCAGTACTTC
TRBV30	TRBJ2-7	NA	NA	CAWNSGDPEQYF	TGTGCCTGGAACTCCGGGGATCCCGAGCAGTACTTC
TRBV27	TRBJ2-7	NA	NA	CASSPQTGLSSYEQYF	TGTGCCAGCAGTCCTCAAACAGGCTTGAGCTCCTACGAGCAGTACTTC
TRBV11-1	TRBJ2-7	NA	NA	CASSPPGQPYEQYF	TGTGCCAGCAGCCCCCCGGGACAACCCTACGAGCAGTACTTC
TRBV19	TRBJ1-2	few	TRBD1	CASSSSKGTGDYGYTF	TGTGCCAGTAGCTCGTCTAAAGGGACAGGGGACTATGGCTACACCTTC
TRBV10-3	TRBJ2-1	medium-sized	NA	CAISGPTGAGDNEQFF	TGTGCCATCAGTGGACCGACAGGGGCGGGGGACAATGAGCAGTTCTTC
TRBV10-3	TRBJ2-5	NA	TRBD2	CAISRPGLAIQETQYF	TGTGCCATCAGCCGACCGGGACTAGCCATCCAAGAGACCCAGTACTTC
TRBV28	TRBJ1-5	once	NA	CASSGRPQGTNQPQHF	TGTGCCAGCAGTGGTCGCCCCCAGGGTACCAATCAGCCCCAGCATTTT
TRBV7-8	TRBJ2-7	NA	TRBD2	CASSSGLAGASYEQYF	TGTGCCAGCAGCTCGGGACTAGCGGGAGCTAGTTACGAGCAGTACTTC
TRBV30	TRBJ2-5	once	TRBD1	CAWRPAGTGGETQYF	TGTGCCTGGAGGCCAGCCGGGACAGGAGGGGAGACCCAGTACTTC
TRBV29-1	TRBJ2-7	NA	TRBD2	CSAGGVAGGPIYEQYF	TGCAGCGCCGGGGGGGTAGCGGGAGGCCCAATCTACGAGCAGTACTTC
TRBV6-8	TRBJ1-6	NA	NA	CASSSRRGSLGPLHF	TGTGCCAGCAGCTCCCGAAGGGGAAGCTTGGGGCCCCTCCACTTT
TRBV9	TRBJ2-1	NA	TRBD2	CASSPTSGRQYNEQFF	TGTGCCAGCAGCCCGACTAGCGGGAGGCAATACAATGAGCAGTTCTTC
TRBV7-8	TRBJ2-7	NA	TRBD1	CASSSGQGGRRELDEQYF	TGTGCCAGCAGCTCCGGACAGGGGGGAAGGAGAGAATTGGACGAGCAGTACTTC
TRBV30	TRBJ1-3	NA	NA	CAWRRGNTIYF	TGTGCCTGGAGGAGGGGAAACACCATATATTTT
TRBV28	TRBJ1-1	NA	TRBD1	CASSSPRTGNTEAFF	TGTGCCAGCAGTTCCCCCCGGACAGGGAACACTGAAGCTTTCTTT
TRBV4-1	TRBJ2-1	NA	TRBD1	CASSRRGQDLQNEQFF	TGCGCCAGCAGCCGACGAGGACAGGACCTACAGAATGAGCAGTTCTTC
TRBV9	TRBJ2-3	NA	TRBD2	CASSAYSGRAVDTQYF	TGTGCCAGCAGCGCCTATAGCGGGAGGGCCGTCGATACGCAGTATTTT
TRBV11-2	TRBJ2-1	NA	NA	CASSLNLRDGLYNEQFF	TGTGCCAGCAGCTTAAACCTGAGGGATGGCCTTTACAATGAGCAGTTCTTC
TRBV27	TRBJ2-1	once	TRBD1	CASSARDSYNEQFF	TGTGCCAGCAGTGCCCGGGACAGTTACAATGAGCAGTTCTTC
TRBV7-2	TRBJ2-7	NA	NA	CASSLSGGQSYEQYF	TGTGCCAGCAGCTTAAGTGGCGGGCAGTCCTACGAGCAGTACTTC
TRBV7-2	TRBJ1-6	NA	NA	CASSLNSFWRQHNSPLHF	TGTGCCAGCAGCTTAAATTCCTTCTGGCGACAGCATAATTCACCCCTCCACTTT
TRBV9	TRBJ1-1	NA	NA	CASSVGSGLLNTEAFF	TGTGCCAGCAGCGTAGGATCAGGGTTGTTGAACACTGAAGCTTTCTTT
TRBV14	TRBJ2-1	NA	TRBD2	CASSQGWSGTTYNEQFF	TGTGCCAGCAGCCAAGGTTGGTCAGGGACTACCTACAATGAGCAGTTCTTC
TRBV4-3	TRBJ2-7	NA	NA	CASSQEWQGYYEQYF	TGCGCCAGCAGCCAAGAATGGCAGGGTTACTACGAGCAGTACTTC
TRBV15	TRBJ1-4	NA	NA	CATSSRGWTGEKLFF	TGTGCCACCAGCTCCCGCGGGTGGACTGGGGAAAAACTGTTTTTT
TRBV9	TRBJ2-1	few	NA	CASSPRQAIRDEQFF	TGTGCCAGCAGCCCCAGACAGGCCATTAGGGATGAGCAGTTCTTC